These T cell receptor beta chains were read from a single sample in a study of T cell responses to AZD1222 COVID-19 vaccine. Profiled with immunoSEQ multiplex PCR; TCRdb holds only in-frame clones, not every one. The data contain about 170,000 clones, 85% to 95% of them singletons. Source: peripheral blood, taken on day 0 of AZD1222 vaccination. The receptors were sampled from an adult in good health. CDR3s include the opening cysteine and the closing phenylalanine or tryptophan. D genes are given only for firm matches. The size field is filled for only some rows; it gives once, few, many or a size class.

14,TRBD1,TRBV5-1,.,TRBJ2-5,CASSPDRANEAQYF,TGCGCCAGCAGCCCCGACAGGGCGAATGAGGCCCAGTACTTC
16,.,TRBV7-2,.,TRBJ1-1,CASSLARGTPNTEAFF,TGTGCCAGCAGCTTAGCGCGGGGGACACCGAACACTGAAGCTTTCTTT
16,.,TRBV6-1,.,TRBJ2-7,CASSEGPDVLSGEQYF,TGTGCCAGCAGTGAGGGGCCGGATGTCCTGTCTGGCGAGCAGTACTTC
16,.,TRBV5-4,.,TRBJ2-2,CASSLGHRLPGGELFF,TGTGCCAGCAGCTTGGGTCACCGCCTTCCGGGCGGGGAGCTGTTTTTT
12,.,TRBV29-1,.,TRBJ2-1,CSVDWTPNEQFF,TGCAGCGTTGACTGGACGCCCAATGAGCAGTTCTTC
13,.,TRBV12-3/TRBV12-4,.,TRBJ2-1,CASSFRGRGEQFF,TGTGCCAGCAGTTTCAGGGGGAGGGGCGAGCAGTTCTTC
16,.,TRBV18,.,TRBJ1-2,CASSPDLGEGSYGYTF,TGTGCCAGCTCCCCAGACCTAGGCGAGGGTAGCTATGGCTACACCTTC
20,.,TRBV19,.,TRBJ2-2,CASSTGQKLAEGGSTGELFF,TGTGCCAGTAGTACGGGACAGAAATTAGCGGAGGGTGGTAGCACCGGGGAGCTGTTTTTT
13,.,TRBV27,.,TRBJ1-5,CASSLSAEQPQHF,TGTGCCAGCAGTTTATCCGCGGAGCAGCCCCAGCATTTT
15,.,TRBV7-9,.,TRBJ1-2,CASSLAGPRGYGYTF,TGTGCCAGCAGCTTAGCGGGGCCCCGAGGGTATGGCTACACCTTC
16,.,TRBV21-1,once,TRBJ1-2,CALPERHRKRNYGYTF,TGTGCCTTGCCGGAACGGCATCGCAAAAGGAACTATGGCTACACCTTC
14,.,TRBV9,.,TRBJ1-4,CASSVGIGQGKLFF,TGTGCCAGCAGCGTAGGTATAGGGCAGGGAAAACTGTTTTTT
15,.,TRBV5-1,few,TRBJ1-3,CASRGGGTAGNTIYF,TGCGCCAGCAGGGGCGGGGGGACTGCTGGAAACACCATATATTTT
16,.,TRBV5-6,.,TRBJ1-4,CASSLVGPATNEKLFF,TGTGCCAGCAGCTTGGTTGGACCCGCAACTAATGAAAAACTGTTTTTT
17,.,TRBV9,.,TRBJ2-3,CASSARSGITSTDTQYF,TGTGCCAGCAGCGCTCGTTCCGGTATCACTAGCACAGATACGCAGTATTTT
15,.,TRBV10-1,.,TRBJ2-2,CASSDGGTRTGELFF,TGCGCCAGCAGTGATGGCGGGACCAGGACCGGGGAGCTGTTTTTT
16,TRBD2,TRBV9,.,TRBJ2-7,CASSLDLASGSYEQYF,TGTGCCAGCAGCTTGGACCTTGCTAGCGGTTCCTACGAGCAGTACTTC
14,.,TRBV18,.,TRBJ1-2,CASSPRQGFGGYTF,TGTGCCAGCTCACCTCGGCAGGGATTCGGTGGCTACACCTTC
13,.,TRBV3-1/TRBV3-2,.,TRBJ1-2,CASSQVKVSGYTF,TGTGCCAGCAGCCAAGTAAAGGTTTCTGGCTACACCTTC
16,.,TRBV6-1,once,TRBJ2-7,CASSGETGSVLREQYF,TGTGCCAGCAGTGGCGAAACAGGATCGGTTTTGAGGGAGCAGTACTTC
13,.,TRBV5-4,.,TRBJ2-7,CASSFPGFYEQYF,TGTGCCAGCAGCTTCCCAGGGTTCTACGAGCAGTACTTC
14,.,TRBV6-2/TRBV6-3,.,TRBJ1-5,CASSYRDSNQPQHF,TGTGCCAGCAGTTACCGGGATAGCAATCAGCCCCAGCATTTT
15,TRBD1,TRBV4-2,.,TRBJ1-1,CASSRGRGGNTEAFF,TGTGCCAGCAGCCGTGGGCGAGGGGGCAACACTGAAGCTTTCTTT
15,.,TRBV6-5,.,TRBJ1-1,CASSRQNLVSAEAFF,TGTGCCAGCAGTAGACAGAACCTTGTTTCCGCTGAAGCTTTCTTT
11,.,TRBV7-9,.,TRBJ1-2,CASSLENRYTF,TGTGCCAGCAGCTTAGAGAACCGCTACACCTTC
14,TRBD1,TRBV6-5,.,TRBJ2-3,CASSSQGAQDTQYF,TGTGCCAGCAGTTCACAGGGGGCACAAGATACGCAGTATTTT
13,.,TRBV18,.,TRBJ1-1,CASSHPGHTEAFF,TGTGCCAGCTCACACCCTGGCCACACTGAAGCTTTCTTT
15,.,TRBV5-1,.,TRBJ2-7,CASRPQGFGSYEQYF,TGCGCCAGCAGACCACAGGGCTTCGGCTCCTACGAGCAGTACTTC
14,.,TRBV10-3,.,TRBJ1-1,CAISAGSQNTEAFF,TGTGCCATCAGCGCGGGAAGCCAAAACACTGAAGCTTTCTTT
11,.,TRBV7-6,.,TRBJ1-2,CVPRINYGYTF,TGTGTCCCGCGGATAAACTATGGCTACACCTTC
13,.,TRBV12-3/TRBV12-4,.,TRBJ2-5,CASSFQGQETQYF,TGTGCCAGCAGTTTTCAGGGGCAAGAGACCCAGTACTTC
16,TRBD1,TRBV3-1/TRBV3-2,.,TRBJ2-1,CASSQRGTGGYNEQFF,TGTGCCAGCAGCCAACGCGGGACAGGGGGTTACAATGAGCAGTTCTTC
15,.,TRBV3-1/TRBV3-2,.,TRBJ2-7,CASSQEGTGFYEQYF,TGTGCCAGCAGCCAAGAAGGGACTGGCTTCTACGAGCAGTACTTC
16,.,TRBV7-6,.,TRBJ2-7,CASSPLGRRNTYEQYF,TGTGCCAGCAGCCCTCTAGGACGGAGAAACACCTACGAGCAGTACTTC
16,.,TRBV5-1,.,TRBJ1-1,CASSLEIGGSSTEAFF,TGCGCCAGCAGCTTGGAAATTGGGGGCTCGAGCACTGAAGCTTTCTTT
15,TRBD2,TRBV5-6,once,TRBJ2-3,CASTGRDYYTDTQYF,TGTGCCAGCACCGGCCGGGACTACTACACAGATACGCAGTATTTT
16,.,TRBV4-1,.,TRBJ1-2,CASSQESNGAAGGYTF,TGCGCCAGCAGCCAAGAGTCGAACGGCGCAGCGGGTGGCTACACCTTC
15,TRBD1,TRBV27,.,TRBJ1-5,CASSSHRGSNQPQHF,TGTGCCAGCAGTTCCCACAGGGGGTCAAATCAGCCCCAGCATTTT